This T cell receptor beta chain originates from a study of T cells after yellow fever vaccination. Deletions cut 0 bases from V and 0 bases from J, with 8 bases between. Germline CDR1 reads MNHEY; CDR2 reads SVGAGI. The length of the CDR3 is 15 residues. This clonotype showed up many times. From the 5' RACE reads, TCRdb called clonotypes with MiXCR, one entry per CDR3 protein. This sample has 250,000 or so distinct CDR3 sequences; around 3.5% occur once, and the top ten carry about a fifth. The chain is built from TRBV6-5 and TRBJ1-1; no definite D call. The clonotype comes from a man younger than 30 who received the YFV17D yellow fever vaccine. This specimen consisted of PBMCs, obtained 15 days after the yellow fever booster vaccination. CDR3 region: CASSYSSQMNTEAFF. The CDR3 DNA follows: TGTGCCAGCAGTTACTCGAGTCAGATGAACACTGAAGCTTTCTTT.